A single sample is the source of the 15 T cell receptor beta chains below, sequenced in a study of CD8+ T cells in alopecia areata. RNA was isolated and reverse transcribed to cDNA, the sequencing template. Only in-frame clones appear in the TCRdb table, and some are missing; sequencing was by immunoSEQ multiplex PCR. The profile shows some 210,000 clones, approximately 72% of them singletons. The treatment was: oral pan-JAK inhibitor, 5-10 mg twice daily. The sequences come from CD4+ T cells sorted from blood, collected at week 44, from a patient treated with tofacitinib. These receptors came from a human donor with alopecia areata.

This clone occurred a few times. The rearrangement links TRBV28 to TRBJ2-1; TRBD1 matches at 10 bases. V was pared by 6 bases and J by 9 bases, with 14 bases of the junction left unmatched. CDR1 is MDHEN and CDR2 is SYDVKM in the germline V gene. This CDR3 is built from 16 residues. In DNA, the CDR3 is TGTGCCAGCAGCGCCACGGGACAGGGGTACCTCAGTGAGCAGTTCTTC. Translated, it gives CASSATGQGYLSEQFF.

This chain links TRBV7-9 with TRBJ1-1; 7 positions match TRBD1. The CDR3 spans 12 residues. Germline V gives CDR1 SEHNR, CDR2 FQNEAQ (reference sequence). V lost 1 base and J lost 11; bases outside the gene matches: 4. Written as DNA, the CDR3 is TGTGCCAGCAGCTTAGGGGGACAGACGGCTTTCTTT. It encodes CASSLGGQTAFF.

V and J are TRBV7-2 and TRBJ1-6; D is uncertain. This CDR3 spans 15 amino acids. The germline CDR1 and CDR2 sequences are SGHTA and FQGNSA. With 2 bases removed from V and 4 bases from J, the gap between germline ends came to 9 bases. Here the CDR3 DNA reads TGTGCCAGCAGCTTAAGACACGCGTATAATTCACCCCTCCACTTT. Translated, it gives CASSLRHAYNSPLHF. Filled out from reference TRBV7-2 and TRBJ1-6, the complete variable domain reads GAGVSQSPSNKVTEKGKDVELRCDPISGHTALYWYRQSLGQGLEFLIYFQGNSAPDKSGLPSDRFSAERTGGSVSTLTIQRTQQEDSAVYLCASSLRHAYNSPLHFGNGTRLTVT.

The chain uses TRBV4-1 and TRBJ1-6; 7 bases match TRBD1. The germline V gene encodes CDR1 MGHRA and CDR2 YSYEKL. Trimming took 5 bases from V and 7 from J; bases not matched to a gene: 11. This CDR3 is built from 16 residues. The CDR3 nucleotides read TGCGCCAGCAGCAAAGGGCAGGGGGGTTGGAATTCACCCCTCCACTTT. It encodes CASSKGQGGWNSPLHF.

The chain links TRBV4-3 to TRBJ1-4, with TRBD1 identical over 7 bases. Unmatched junction bases numbered 7, after V lost 1 base and J lost 8 bases. The CDR3 totals 15 residues. Germline-derived CDR1 and CDR2 are LGHNA and YSLEER. The CDR3 here is CASSQGTDREEKLFF. Here the CDR3 DNA reads TGCGCCAGCAGCCAAGGCACCGACAGGGAGGAAAAACTGTTTTTT.

With respect to this clone: The identical CDR3 is also encoded by other nucleotide sequences in the sample. V is TRBV7-2 and J is TRBJ1-5; D is unclear. This CDR3 region has 14 residues. Looked up from germline, CDR1 is SGHTA and CDR2 is FQGNSA. Trimming took off 1 base at V and 4 bases at J, with 8 bases between the two ends. CDR3 protein: CASSLGSLNQPQHF. In DNA, the CDR3 is TGTGCCAGCAGCTTAGGTTCCCTAAATCAGCCCCAGCATTTT. Using reference TRBV7-2 and TRBJ1-5 for the parts outside the CDR3, the full variable domain is GAGVSQSPSNKVTEKGKDVELRCDPISGHTALYWYRQSLGQGLEFLIYFQGNSAPDKSGLPSDRFSAERTGGSVSTLTIQRTQQEDSAVYLCASSLGSLNQPQHFGDGTRLSIL.

This clone was found a few times. V usage is TRBV30 and J usage is TRBJ2-5; D possibly corresponds to TRBD1 (5 bases). The CDR3 is made up of 14 amino acids. V gave up 0 bases and J gave up 7 bases, with 15 bases separating them. Germline loops: CDR1 GTSNPN, CDR2 SVGIG (reference sequence). The CDR3 sequence is CAWSVDSRLGTQYF. As DNA, the CDR3 is TGTGCCTGGAGTGTCGACAGCCGTCTAGGGACCCAGTACTTC.

The J gene is TRBJ1-6, the V gene TRBV2; TRBD1 aligns across 10 bases. Per the germline V gene, CDR1 is SNHLY and CDR2 is FYNNEI. Trimming removed 6 bases from V and 8 bases from J; junction bases left unmatched: 7. CDR3 size: 15 residues. The CDR3 DNA follows: TGTGCCAGCAGGAGACAGGGGGCACAGTATTCACCCCTCCACTTT. Encoded protein: CASRRQGAQYSPLHF. The whole variable domain, remainder taken from reference TRBV2 and TRBJ1-6, is EPEVTQTPSHQVTQMGQEVILRCVPISNHLYFYWYRQILGQKVEFLVSFYNNEISEKSEIFDDQFSVERPDGSNFTLKIRSTKLEDSAMYFCASRRQGAQYSPLHFGNGTRLTVT.

This rearrangement joins TRBV9 to TRBJ2-6, with 8 bases identical to TRBD1. The CDR3 length is 16 residues. CDR1 and CDR2 from the germline V gene are SGDLS and YYNGEE. V trimming: 3 bases; J trimming: 2 bases; junction bases outside the gene matches: 4. The CDR3 sequence is CASSGTQGAGANVLTF. The CDR3 DNA reads TGTGCCAGCAGCGGTACACAGGGGGCTGGGGCCAACGTCCTGACTTTC.

The chain carries TRBV20-1 and TRBJ2-3; D call uncertain. This CDR3 region has 10 residues. Germline CDR1 and CDR2: DFQATT and SNEGSKA (reference sequence). The V end was cut by 6 bases, the J end by 2 bases, with 3 bases between. CDR3 loop: CSANTDTQYF. For the CDR3, the DNA is TGCAGTGCGAACACAGATACGCAGTATTTT.

The chain employs TRBV20-1 and TRBJ2-4; no clear D gene. The CDR3 contains 11 residues. Trimming shortened V by 6 bases and J by 6 bases, and 9 bases separated the two germline ends. Germline-derived CDR1 and CDR2 are DFQATT and SNEGSKA (reference sequence). The CDR3 DNA reads TGCAGTGCCACAGAGCTAAACATTCAGTACTTC. This codes for CSATELNIQYF.

This sequence joins TRBV10-3 and TRBJ1-6; the D gene is possibly TRBD1 (5 bases). V lost 10 bases and J lost 9, with 19 bases in between. Germline V CDR1 and CDR2: ENHRY, SYGVKD. The CDR3 is 14 residues long. CDR3 DNA sequence: TGTGCCACCGTGCAGACAGAATCCTCTTCACCCCTCCACTTT. Translated, it gives CATVQTESSSPLHF.

This clone was seen once. The chain uses TRBV30 and TRBJ1-1; D is ambiguous. The CDR3 covers 14 residues. Trimming took off 2 bases at V and 7 bases at J, with 17 bases between the two ends. Looked up from germline, CDR1 is GTSNPN and CDR2 is SVGIG (reference sequence). The CDR3 loop is CAWSPGAGVGEAFF. The CDR3 coding sequence is TGTGCCTGGAGTCCCGGTGCAGGAGTCGGTGAAGCTTTCTTT.

The chain employs TRBV19 and TRBJ2-7; 8 positions match TRBD2. CDR3 length: 14 amino acids. Losses at the gene ends were 2 bases for V and 3 bases for J; bases not matched to a gene: 3. Germline CDR1 reads LNHDA; CDR2 reads SQIVND (reference sequence). The CDR3 nucleotides are TGTGCCAGTAGTATAAGCGGGGGTGACTACGAGCAGTACTTC. Encoded protein: CASSISGGDYEQYF.

This clone was counted between two and nine times. Distinct nucleotide sequences in the sample also encode this CDR3. This rearrangement joins TRBV4-3 to TRBJ1-6; 9 bases fit TRBD1. V was pared by 4 bases and J by 7 bases, with 2 bases of the junction left unmatched. CDR1 is LGHNA, CDR2 YSLEER, per germline. The CDR3 is 14 residues long. The CDR3 coding sequence is TGCGCCAGCAGCCCGGGACAGGGAAATTCACCCCTCCACTTT. Its translation is CASSPGQGNSPLHF.